Ten or more counts support the clone carrying this T cell receptor beta chain. Its antigen is still unknown. This sample stems from a study of early T cells in non-severe SARS-CoV-2 infection. About the research overall: Alpha and beta chains were unpaired, from unsorted whole-blood bulk RNA. Overall study findings and caveats: Lookups in VDJdb leaned toward anti-spike CD8 responses and missed private and CD4 specificities.

The library protocol tagged individual cDNA molecules with unique molecular identifiers. One entry per CDR3 protein, called by TCRdb with MiXCR from the 5' RACE reads. The sample lists tens of thousands of distinct CDR3 sequences, 12% occurring once. The TCR was taken from an adult who was a healthcare worker with PCR-confirmed SARS-CoV-2 infection or an uninfected control (not recorded which). The sequencing sample was made of whole blood.

The CDR3 bases are TGCAGCGTATCCGGGACAGGGCTCGAGCGGGAGAAGAGGCAAGAGACCCAGTACTTC. Translated: CSVSGTGLEREKRQETQYF. The chain couples TRBV29-1 to TRBJ2-5; D is possibly TRBD1 (9 bases). Germline V gives CDR1 SQVTM, CDR2 ANQGSEA. The V end lost 6 bases, the J end lost 2 bases, and 31 bases lay between the germline ends. The CDR3 length is 19 residues.